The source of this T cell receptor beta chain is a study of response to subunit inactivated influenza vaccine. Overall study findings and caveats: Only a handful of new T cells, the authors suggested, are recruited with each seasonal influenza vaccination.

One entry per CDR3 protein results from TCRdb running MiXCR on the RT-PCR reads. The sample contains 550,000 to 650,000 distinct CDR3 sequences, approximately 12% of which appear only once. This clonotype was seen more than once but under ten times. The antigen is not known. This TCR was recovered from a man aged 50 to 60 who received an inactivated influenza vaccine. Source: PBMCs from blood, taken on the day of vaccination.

The CDR3 sequence is CSVGGLIFYNEQFF. CDR3 in DNA: TGCAGCGTTGGGGGGCTTATTTTCTACAATGAGCAGTTCTTC. This chain uses TRBV29-1 with TRBJ2-1; possible D gene TRBD1, 6 bases. Germline CDR1 SQVTM, CDR2 ANQGSEA. The CDR3 extends over 14 amino acids. Trimming left V 4 bases short and J 3 bases short, with 13 bases between.